Listed here is a single TCR beta chain. The antigen is undetermined. This record comes from a study of OX40 agonist ivuxolimab in advanced cancers. Study results and limitations: Averaged across samples, CD8+ T cells carried more expanded clones than CD4+ did.

This CDR3 is built from 11 residues. V was shortened by 8 bases and J by 8 bases, with 9 bases between the two germline ends. Germline V gives CDR1 SEHNR, CDR2 FQNEAQ (reference sequence). The table came from immunoSEQ multiplex PCR; TCRdb's copy has only in-frame clones and leaves some out. The sample lists some 64,000 clones, about 92% occurring once. The sequences come from CD4+ or CD8+ T cells sorted from blood, collected in a trial of the OX40 agonist ivuxolimab. This receptor was taken from an adult with an advanced solid tumor such as melanoma, head and neck, liver or kidney cancer. The V gene is TRBV7-9, the J gene TRBJ1-4; D gene unclear. CDR3 region: CASSHGEKLFF. The DNA of the CDR3 is TGTGCCAGCTCCCACGGGGAAAAACTGTTTTTT.